These T cell receptor beta chains were read from a single sample in a study of blood T cell repertoires in COVID-19. Repertoires were generated with immunoSEQ multiplex PCR, while TCRdb's copy carries only in-frame clones and drops some. The data show 100,000 to 150,000 clones, about four fifths seen once. The sample was peripheral blood. The receptors derive from a man in his sixties with active or convalescent COVID-19. Both conserved end residues are part of each CDR3. Fields, in order: D gene, CDR3 length, V gene, clone size, J gene, CDR3 protein, CDR3 DNA. The D gene is left open where the match is weak. Not every row has a clone size; where given, it reads once, few, many or a size class.

NA,17,TRBV28,NA,TRBJ1-5,CASSLRSGVWGNQPQHF,TGTGCCAGCAGTTTAAGGTCAGGGGTTTGGGGCAATCAGCCCCAGCATTTT
NA,13,TRBV11-2,NA,TRBJ1-1,CASSLRWGAEAFF,TGTGCCAGCAGCTTAAGATGGGGGGCTGAAGCTTTCTTT
TRBD2,14,TRBV28,NA,TRBJ2-7,CASDQAGGAYEQYF,TGTGCCAGCGACCAAGCGGGGGGGGCCTACGAGCAGTACTTC
NA,15,TRBV7-9,NA,TRBJ2-2,CASNPGFANTGELFF,TGTGCCAGCAATCCAGGCTTCGCGAACACCGGGGAGCTGTTTTTT
TRBD2,15,TRBV6-5,NA,TRBJ2-7,CAGSSGRAVNYEQYF,TGTGCCGGCTCAAGCGGGAGGGCCGTAAACTACGAGCAGTACTTC
NA,13,TRBV5-1,NA,TRBJ1-1,CASSFGQNTEAFF,TGCGCCAGCAGCTTCGGACAGAACACTGAAGCTTTCTTT
NA,15,TRBV7-7,NA,TRBJ1-3,CASSDTHSSGNTIYF,TGTGCCAGCAGTGACACTCACAGCTCTGGAAACACCATATATTTT
TRBD2,14,TRBV10-3,NA,TRBJ2-7,CAIRSAGGSYEQYF,TGTGCCATCAGATCAGCGGGAGGCTCCTACGAGCAGTACTTC
TRBD2,13,TRBV7-9,NA,TRBJ2-7,CATMGLAQIEQYF,TGTGCCACCATGGGACTAGCTCAAATTGAGCAGTACTTC
NA,12,TRBV19,NA,TRBJ1-5,CASGPRDQPQHF,TGTGCCAGTGGACCCAGGGATCAGCCCCAGCATTTT
TRBD1,16,TRBV7-9,NA,TRBJ2-2,CASSLPTGANTGELFF,TGTGCCAGCAGCTTACCGACAGGGGCGAACACCGGGGAGCTGTTTTTT
NA,15,TRBV6-5,NA,TRBJ1-5,CASSSGGGLNQPQHF,TGTGCCAGCAGTTCCGGGGGAGGCCTCAATCAGCCCCAGCATTTT
TRBD1,15,TRBV15,NA,TRBJ2-1,CATSRDRGPYNEQFF,TGTGCCACCAGCAGGGACAGGGGACCCTACAATGAGCAGTTCTTC
NA,14,TRBV5-1,NA,TRBJ2-1,CASTLGGSLNEQFF,TGCGCCAGCACCCTGGGGGGTAGTTTGAATGAGCAGTTCTTC
NA,13,TRBV4-2,NA,TRBJ1-1,CASSQVEAVEAFF,TGTGCCAGCAGCCAAGTTGAGGCAGTTGAAGCTTTCTTT
NA,15,TRBV4-2,NA,TRBJ1-6,CASSPEGELNSPLHF,TGTGCCAGCAGCCCAGAAGGGGAATTGAATTCACCCCTCCACTTT
NA,13,TRBV7-2,NA,TRBJ1-5,CASSPQTGQPQHF,TGTGCCAGCAGCCCGCAAACGGGGCAGCCCCAGCATTTT
NA,13,TRBV7-9,few,TRBJ1-2,CASSGAGLDGYTF,TGTGCCAGCAGCGGGGCGGGGCTAGATGGCTACACCTTC
TRBD1,16,TRBV7-3,once,TRBJ2-2,CASSRGQGSRTGELFF,TGTGCCAGCAGCAGGGGACAGGGGAGTCGCACCGGGGAGCTGTTTTTT
NA,15,TRBV9,NA,TRBJ1-4,CASSPGLGAAEKLFF,TGTGCCAGCAGCCCCGGATTGGGGGCCGCTGAAAAACTGTTTTTT
NA,14,TRBV7-3,NA,TRBJ2-2,CASSLGHNTGELFF,TGTGCCAGCAGCTTAGGACACAACACCGGGGAGCTGTTTTTT
NA,13,TRBV5-4,many,TRBJ1-1,CASSSEMNTEAFF,TGTGCCAGCAGCTCGGAGATGAACACTGAAGCTTTCTTT
NA,15,TRBV19,NA,TRBJ1-6,CASSTLTASNSPLHF,TGTGCCAGTAGTACACTGACAGCCTCAAATTCACCCCTCCACTTT
TRBD2,17,TRBV7-8,few,TRBJ2-3,CASSSIRTSGSTDTQYF,TGTGCCAGCAGCTCAATCCGGACTAGCGGGAGCACAGATACGCAGTATTTT
NA,12,TRBV18,NA,TRBJ1-2,CASSPRQDLAGF,TGTGCCAGCTCACCACGGCAAGACTTGGCTGGCTTC
NA,12,TRBV11-3,NA,TRBJ2-2,CASRRTPGELFF,TGTGCCAGCAGGAGAACCCCCGGGGAGCTGTTTTTT
TRBD2,15,TRBV19,NA,TRBJ2-7,CASSIELAGDYEQYF,TGTGCCAGTAGTATAGAGCTAGCGGGTGATTACGAGCAGTACTTC
NA,17,TRBV3-1/TRBV3-2,NA,TRBJ2-6,CASSRRFYLSGANVLTF,TGTGCCAGCAGCCGAAGATTCTACCTCTCTGGGGCCAACGTCCTGACTTTC
TRBD2,14,TRBV28,NA,TRBJ2-7,CASSTSGRAYEQYF,TGTGCCAGCAGTACCAGCGGGAGGGCCTACGAGCAGTACTTC
TRBD1,15,TRBV5-1,NA,TRBJ1-1,CASSSTGTGITEAFF,TGCGCCAGCAGCTCAACCGGGACAGGTATTACTGAAGCTTTCTTT
NA,14,TRBV5-1,NA,TRBJ2-7,CASGPGGQVYEQYF,TGCGCCAGCGGGCCGGGTGGACAAGTCTACGAGCAGTACTTC
NA,14,TRBV5-1,NA,TRBJ2-7,CASSLALGAREQYF,TGCGCCAGCAGCTTGGCCTTGGGGGCGCGAGAGCAGTACTTC
TRBD2,15,TRBV27,NA,TRBJ2-5,CASSPSGRAWETQYF,TGTGCCAGCAGCCCTAGCGGGAGGGCCTGGGAGACCCAGTACTTC
TRBD2,17,TRBV28,NA,TRBJ2-7,CASSFQREGPPLWEQYF,TGTGCCAGCAGTTTTCAGCGGGAGGGCCCCCCACTGTGGGAGCAGTACTTC
TRBD2,17,TRBV11-3,NA,TRBJ2-1,CASSLVLRPGGYNEQFF,TGTGCCAGCAGCTTAGTGCTACGTCCCGGGGGGTACAATGAGCAGTTCTTC
NA,11,TRBV11-1,once,TRBJ2-1,CASSEGGEQFF,TGTGCCAGCAGCGAAGGCGGCGAGCAGTTCTTC
NA,12,TRBV18,NA,TRBJ1-5,CASSPPDQPQHF,TGTGCCAGCTCACCACCCGATCAGCCCCAGCATTTT
TRBD1,15,TRBV7-9,NA,TRBJ2-5,CASSLTSGTGETQYF,TGTGCCAGCAGCCTTACTTCCGGGACAGGGGAGACCCAGTACTTC
NA,14,TRBV5-4,few,TRBJ2-5,CASSLALQEETQYF,TGTGCCAGCAGCTTGGCCCTGCAGGAAGAGACCCAGTACTTC
NA,12,TRBV12-3/TRBV12-4,NA,TRBJ1-1,CASSPGQQEAFF,TGTGCCAGCAGTCCCGGACAGCAAGAAGCTTTCTTT
TRBD2,18,TRBV2,NA,TRBJ2-1,CASRTGLAGGTTYNEQFF,TGTGCCAGCAGGACGGGACTAGCGGGAGGCACCACCTACAATGAGCAGTTCTTC
TRBD2,16,TRBV7-9,NA,TRBJ2-5,CASSLLAGLGQETQYF,TGTGCCAGCAGCTTGCTAGCGGGATTGGGACAAGAGACCCAGTACTTC
TRBD1,14,TRBV6-6,NA,TRBJ1-3,CASSSTGAENTIYF,TGTGCCAGCAGTTCCACAGGGGCGGAAAACACCATATATTTT
NA,14,TRBV2,NA,TRBJ2-1,CASSSTVGSGEQFF,TGTGCCAGCAGCTCCACAGTGGGGAGCGGCGAGCAGTTCTTC
TRBD2,16,TRBV5-5,NA,TRBJ2-7,CASSLHRPSGRDEQYF,TGTGCCAGCAGCTTGCATCGGCCTAGCGGGAGGGACGAGCAGTACTTC